This TCR beta chain originates from a study of ipilimumab plus nivolumab after autologous stem cell transplantation. Study overall: Myeloma cases were transplant-naive high-risk or relapsed within 3 years post first autologous transplant.

This CDR3 has 15 amino acids. Deletions cut 3 bases from V and 3 bases from J, with 14 bases between. Germline CDR1 SNHLY, CDR2 FYNNEI. Assay used: immunoSEQ multiplex PCR; TCRdb lists only in-frame clones, some missing. The table lists just under 9,500 clones, about two thirds of them singletons, with around 16% in the top ten. Starting 14 to 28 days after autologous transplant, ipilimumab 1 mg/kg was given. Through week 26, nivolumab 3 mg/kg IV was given weeks 1, 4, 7, 10, then biweekly. The chain combines TRBV2 with TRBJ1-2; no clear D. The input for sequencing was PBMCs, taken in a trial of ipilimumab plus nivolumab as post-transplant consolidation. This TCR was recovered from a female donor with multiple myeloma. The CDR3 nucleotides read TGTGCCAGCAGTGAGGCGGAAGGGCGGGACTATGGCTACACCTTC. As protein: CASSEAEGRDYGYTF.